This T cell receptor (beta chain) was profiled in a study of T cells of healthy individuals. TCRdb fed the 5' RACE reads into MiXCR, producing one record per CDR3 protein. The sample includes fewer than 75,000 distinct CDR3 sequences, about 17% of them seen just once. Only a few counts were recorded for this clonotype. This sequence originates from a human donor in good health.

In DNA form, the CDR3 reads TGTGCCACCCCTGTAAAATCGAACACCGGGGAGCTGTTTTTT. Translated: CATPVKSNTGELFF. The chain links TRBV27 to TRBJ2-2, with D hard to call. The CDR3 contains 14 residues. The V gene's germline CDR1 is MNHEY and CDR2 SMNVEV (reference sequence). The V and J ends lost 10 bases and 0 bases respectively, with 12 bases between them.